The rows below give T cell receptor beta chains drawn from one sample of a study of cytomegalovirus exposure and HLA in healthy donors. The method was immunoSEQ multiplex PCR; TCRdb's version includes in-frame clones alone and lacks a portion of them. Counted here are roughly 180,000 clones, 84% occurring once; the ten biggest clones make up around 5%. Sequencing was done on a sample of PBMCs. All receptors derive from a girl between 5 and 17 years old in good health and CMV-seropositive. Both conserved end residues are part of each CDR3. Fields, in order: clone size, J gene, V gene, CDR3 protein. Clone size is stated in some rows and not others, as once, few, many or a class when expanded.

>few|TRBJ2-3|TRBV19
CASTPAGVSTDTQYF
>once|TRBJ2-7|TRBV27
CASSLSRQPYYEQYF
>once|TRBJ2-2|TRBV4-1
CASSQEQGSTGELFF
>few|TRBJ1-1|TRBV18
CASSPPKGGAEAFF
>once|TRBJ2-7|TRBV7-2
CASSSGGASSYEQYF
>.|TRBJ1-2|TRBV7-9
CASSHTRDRGRRNYGYTF
>.|TRBJ1-6|TRBV5-1
CASSLYWDSLGSPLHF
>.|TRBJ1-5|TRBV15
CATSRDQQPQHF
>.|TRBJ1-3|TRBV9
CASSEGQGGGNTIYF
>.|TRBJ1-1|TRBV19
CASSTPGTGGTEAFF
>.|TRBJ2-7|TRBV6-1
CASSSGGGLTYEQYF
>many|TRBJ2-7|TRBV7-9
CASSSGHEQYF
>.|TRBJ2-3|TRBV11-2
CTSSLVGRRGSTDTQYF
>.|TRBJ2-7|TRBV11-3
CASSLIGTGKSYEQYF
>.|TRBJ2-5|TRBV5-1
CASSLRERGPEETQYF
>.|TRBJ1-2|TRBV6-5
CASSYNGANYGYTF
>.|TRBJ1-5|TRBV30
CAWSVQEYQPQHF
>.|TRBJ1-1|TRBV5-4
CASRTEQGVSSEAFF
>.|TRBJ2-3|TRBV27
CASSSSGTPTDTQYF
>.|TRBJ1-1|TRBV5-1
CASSFRDSRNTEAFF
>once|TRBJ1-4|TRBV19
CASSISGGEKLFF
>.|TRBJ1-4|TRBV7-9
CASSSARAPTNEKLFF
>.|TRBJ2-7|TRBV19
CASSASGYEQYF